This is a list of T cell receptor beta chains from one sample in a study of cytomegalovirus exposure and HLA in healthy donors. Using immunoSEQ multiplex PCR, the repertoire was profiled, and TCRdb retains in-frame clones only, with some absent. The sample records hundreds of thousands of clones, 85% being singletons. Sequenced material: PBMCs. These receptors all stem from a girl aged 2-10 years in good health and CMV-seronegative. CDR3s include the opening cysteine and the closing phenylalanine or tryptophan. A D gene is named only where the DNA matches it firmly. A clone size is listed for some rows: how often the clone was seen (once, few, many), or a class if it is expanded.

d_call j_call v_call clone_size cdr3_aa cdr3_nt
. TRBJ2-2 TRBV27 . CASSLVGKVTGELFF TGTGCCAGCAGTTTAGTCGGGAAGGTCACCGGGGAGCTGTTTTTT
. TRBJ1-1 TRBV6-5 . CASSYKGPNSNTEAFF TGTGCCAGCAGTTACAAGGGGCCCAACTCGAACACTGAAGCTTTCTTT
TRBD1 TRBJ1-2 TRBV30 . CAWGDRGANYGYTF TGTGCCTGGGGCGACAGGGGAGCTAACTATGGCTACACCTTC
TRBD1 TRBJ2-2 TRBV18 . CASSPRGQGELFF TGTGCCAGCTCACCCAGGGGGCAAGGGGAGCTGTTTTTT
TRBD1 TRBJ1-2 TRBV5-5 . CASSSVPGQGLRRQAYTF TGTGCCAGCAGCTCCGTGCCGGGACAGGGACTTCGACGTCAGGCCTACACCTTC
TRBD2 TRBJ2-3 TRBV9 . CASSVPTSGASTDTQYF TGTGCCAGCAGCGTACCCACTAGCGGGGCCAGTACAGATACGCAGTATTTT
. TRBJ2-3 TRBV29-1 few CSVEDLLTSTDTQYF TGCAGCGTTGAAGATTTGCTAACTAGCACAGATACGCAGTATTTT
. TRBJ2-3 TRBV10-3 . CAISGTQGYLSTDTQYF TGTGCCATCAGTGGGACGCAGGGGTACCTTAGCACAGATACGCAGTATTTT
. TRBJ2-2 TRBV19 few CASTPPGRAGELFF TGTGCCAGTACCCCTCCGGGAAGGGCCGGGGAGCTGTTTTTT
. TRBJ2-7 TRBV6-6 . CASSLETGTYEQYF TGTGCCAGCAGTCTCGAGACTGGTACCTACGAGCAGTACTTC
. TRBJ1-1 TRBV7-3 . CASSSRGPNTEAFF TGTGCCAGCAGCTCCAGGGGCCCGAACACTGAAGCTTTCTTT
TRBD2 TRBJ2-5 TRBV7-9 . CASSPGLAGIETQYF TGTGCCAGCAGCCCTGGACTAGCGGGAATAGAGACCCAGTACTTC
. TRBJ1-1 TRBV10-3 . CAVGTPGGDTEAFF TGTGCCGTCGGGACGCCCGGGGGGGACACTGAAGCTTTCTTT
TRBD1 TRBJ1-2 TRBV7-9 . CASSLKGTVSFNYGYTF TGTGCCAGCAGCTTAAAGGGGACAGTATCCTTTAACTATGGCTACACCTTC
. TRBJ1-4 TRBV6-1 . CASRSDRRTNEKLFF TGTGCCAGCAGATCCGACAGGCGGACTAATGAAAAACTGTTTTTT
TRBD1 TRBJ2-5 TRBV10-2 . CASRETGTGETQYF TGCGCCAGCAGGGAAACCGGGACAGGGGAGACCCAGTACTTC
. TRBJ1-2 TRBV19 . CASTGQGPGYTF TGTGCCAGTACTGGCCAGGGCCCCGGCTACACCTTC